This TCR beta chain was observed in a study of shared clonotypes between healthy human individuals. On the study more broadly: Researchers drew samples from a couple of women and a few men aged 18 to 49.

Sequencing used immunoSEQ multiplex PCR; TCRdb keeps in-frame clones, though not all of them. The sample holds roughly 2 million clones, 90% to 95% seen once. V was trimmed by 2 bases and J by 3 bases, leaving 8 bases between them. The germline gives CDR1 LNHDA, CDR2 SQIVND (reference sequence). The CDR3 covers 14 residues. A note on this clone: As yet, its antigen is unknown. Other DNA sequences of this sample code for an identical CDR3.

Study-wide results and limits: Naive subsets usually exceeded memory subsets in estimated richness. Since donors were few, the genetic and exposure-history diversity represented was limited.

Study donors comprised healthy, HIV-negative adults devoid of recent acute infection or vaccination. The TCR comes from a man aged 18 to 29 in good health. The chain uses TRBV19 and TRBJ2-1; D may be TRBD2 (6 bases). Sequencing was carried out using naive CD4+ T cells sorted from blood. The subset is: CD45RA+ positively selected. CDR3 loop: CASSIRGSYNEQFF. CDR3 DNA sequence: TGTGCCAGTAGTATACGGGGGAGCTACAATGAGCAGTTCTTC.